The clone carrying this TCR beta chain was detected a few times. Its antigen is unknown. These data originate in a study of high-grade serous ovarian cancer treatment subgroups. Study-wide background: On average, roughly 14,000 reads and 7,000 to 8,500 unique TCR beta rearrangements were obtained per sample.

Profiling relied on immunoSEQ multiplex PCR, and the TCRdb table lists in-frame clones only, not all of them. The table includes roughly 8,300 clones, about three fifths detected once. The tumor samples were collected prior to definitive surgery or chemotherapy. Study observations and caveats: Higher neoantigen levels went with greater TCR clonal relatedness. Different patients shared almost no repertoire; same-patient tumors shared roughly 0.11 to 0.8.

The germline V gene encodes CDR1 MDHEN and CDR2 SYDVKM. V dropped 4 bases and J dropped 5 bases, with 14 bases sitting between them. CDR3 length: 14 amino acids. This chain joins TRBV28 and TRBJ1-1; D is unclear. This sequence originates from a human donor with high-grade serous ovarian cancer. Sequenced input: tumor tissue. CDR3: CASSSRVSLTEAFF. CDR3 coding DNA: TGTGCCAGCAGTTCGCGGGTCTCCCTGACTGAAGCTTTCTTT.